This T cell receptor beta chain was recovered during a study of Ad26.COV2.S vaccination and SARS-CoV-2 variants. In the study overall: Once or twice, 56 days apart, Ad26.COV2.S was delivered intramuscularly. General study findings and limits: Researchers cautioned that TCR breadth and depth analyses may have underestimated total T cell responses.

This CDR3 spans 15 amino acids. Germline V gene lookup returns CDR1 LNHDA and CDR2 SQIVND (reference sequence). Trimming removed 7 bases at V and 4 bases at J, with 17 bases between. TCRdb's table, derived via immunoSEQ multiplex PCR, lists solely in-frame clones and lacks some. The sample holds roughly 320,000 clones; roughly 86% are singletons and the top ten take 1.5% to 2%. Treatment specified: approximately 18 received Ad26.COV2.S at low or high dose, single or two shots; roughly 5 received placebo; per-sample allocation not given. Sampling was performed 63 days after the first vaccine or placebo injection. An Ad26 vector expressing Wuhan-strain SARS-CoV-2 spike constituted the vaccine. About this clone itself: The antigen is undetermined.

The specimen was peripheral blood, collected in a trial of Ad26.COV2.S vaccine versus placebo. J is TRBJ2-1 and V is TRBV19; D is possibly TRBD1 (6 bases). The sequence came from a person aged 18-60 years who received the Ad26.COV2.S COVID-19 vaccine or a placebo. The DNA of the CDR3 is TGTGCCAGTAACCAGGGGCGGACGAGGTACAATGAGCAGTTCTTC. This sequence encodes CASNQGRTRYNEQFF.